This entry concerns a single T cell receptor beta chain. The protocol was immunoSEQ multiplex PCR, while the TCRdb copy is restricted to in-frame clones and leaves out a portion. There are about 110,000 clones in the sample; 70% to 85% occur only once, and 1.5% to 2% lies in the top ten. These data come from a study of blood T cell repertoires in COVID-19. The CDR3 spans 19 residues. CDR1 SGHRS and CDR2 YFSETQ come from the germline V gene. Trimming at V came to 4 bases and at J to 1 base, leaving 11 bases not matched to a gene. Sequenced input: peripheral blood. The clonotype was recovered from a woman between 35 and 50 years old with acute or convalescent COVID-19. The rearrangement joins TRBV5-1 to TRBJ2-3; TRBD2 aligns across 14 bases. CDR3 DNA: TGCGCCAGCAGCCCTTCCCCCCCGGGACTAGCGGGGGGCACAGATACGCAGTATTTT. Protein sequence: CASSPSPPGLAGGTDTQYF.